The 4 T cell receptor beta chains reported below all come from one sample, sequenced in a study of CD4 T cells in relation to SARS-CoV-2 and coronaviruses. Method: immunoSEQ multiplex PCR; TCRdb's copy keeps in-frame clones and lacks some. Of 43,000 or so clones listed, over 75% were seen once; the top ten hold more than 1.2%. No antigen has been identified for these receptors. Input material: naive CD4+ T cells from PBMCs, cultured in vitro. Subset denoted: naive CD4+ T cells isolated by negative enrichment. The receptors come from an adult with COVID-19.

V usage is TRBV18 and J usage is TRBJ1-5; D may be TRBD1 (5 bases). Germline CDR1 and CDR2: KGHSH and LQKENI. The V gene lost 8 bases and the J gene lost 7 bases, with 15 bases spanning the gap. The length of the CDR3 is 13 residues. This chain's CDR3 is CASTGAYEQPQHF. CDR3 DNA sequence: TGTGCCAGCACTGGGGCCTACGAACAGCCCCAGCATTTT.

J is TRBJ1-2 and V is TRBV4-2; D might be TRBD1 (5 bases). Germline V gives CDR1 LGHNA, CDR2 YNFKEQ. The germline V and J ends were trimmed by 0 bases and 4 bases, with 15 bases remaining between them. The CDR3 sequence is 16 residues long. The CDR3 loop reads CASSQDPPRGRYGYTF. The CDR3 coding sequence is TGTGCCAGCAGCCAAGATCCACCGAGGGGCCGCTATGGCTACACCTTC.

The V gene is TRBV24-1, the J gene TRBJ2-7; D gene ambiguous. Per germline, CDR1 KGHDR and CDR2 SFDVKD. This CDR3 is built from 14 residues. The V and J ends lost 8 bases and 1 base respectively, with 14 bases between them. In DNA form, the CDR3 reads TGTGCCACCAAAGTATGCCCTGAATCCTACGAGCAGTACTTC. Protein sequence: CATKVCPESYEQYF.

The CDR3 here is CASSLELAGAGEQYF. DNA for the CDR3: TGTGCCAGCAGCTTAGAACTAGCGGGAGCCGGCGAGCAGTACTTC. This rearrangement joins TRBV7-2 to TRBJ2-7, with TRBD2 matching 11 bases. Unmatched junction bases numbered 5, after V lost 1 base and J lost 6 bases. This CDR3 is 15 amino acids long. The V gene's germline CDR1 is SGHTA and CDR2 FQGNSA.